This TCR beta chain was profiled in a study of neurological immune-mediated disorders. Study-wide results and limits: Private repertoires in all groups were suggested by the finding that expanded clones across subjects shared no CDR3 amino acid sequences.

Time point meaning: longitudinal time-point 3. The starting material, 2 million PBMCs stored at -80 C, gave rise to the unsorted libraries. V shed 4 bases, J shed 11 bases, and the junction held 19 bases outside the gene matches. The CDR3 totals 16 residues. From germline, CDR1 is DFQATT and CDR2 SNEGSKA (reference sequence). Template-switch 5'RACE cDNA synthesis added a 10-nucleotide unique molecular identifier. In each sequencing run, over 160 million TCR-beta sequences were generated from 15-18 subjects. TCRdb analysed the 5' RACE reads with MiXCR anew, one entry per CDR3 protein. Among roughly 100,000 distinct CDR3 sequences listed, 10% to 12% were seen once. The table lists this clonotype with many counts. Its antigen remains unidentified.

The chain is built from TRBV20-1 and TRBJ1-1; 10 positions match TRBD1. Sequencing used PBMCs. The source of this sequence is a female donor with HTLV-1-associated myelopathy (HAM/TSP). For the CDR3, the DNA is TGCAGTGCTACATCGATGCCGGGACAGGGGACCGGTGGGGCTTTCTTT. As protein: CSATSMPGQGTGGAFF.